Listed below are T cell receptor beta chains from one sample, sequenced in a study of blood T cell repertoires in COVID-19. Assay: immunoSEQ multiplex PCR; the TCRdb copy retains only in-frame clones and omits some. The repertoire holds a few hundred thousand clones, 82% seen once, with 5% in the top ten. The specimen sequenced was PBMCs or T cells enriched from blood (not recorded which). The origin of the receptors is a man between 35 and 55 years old who had been exposed to COVID-19. Both conserved end residues are part of each CDR3. Each record gives: D gene, J gene, V gene, clone size, CDR3 protein, CDR3 DNA. A D gene is named only where the DNA matches it firmly. The listing skips clone size in some rows; elsewhere it reads once, few, many or a size class.

>.|TRBJ1-1|TRBV21-1|.
CASTNVGQKNTEAFF
TGTGCCAGCACTAACGTAGGACAGAAGAACACTGAAGCTTTCTTT
>.|TRBJ2-1|TRBV5-8|.
CASSRAGLTNYNEQFF
TGTGCCAGCAGCCGGGCTGGACTAACTAATTACAATGAGCAGTTCTTC
>TRBD1|TRBJ2-7|TRBV7-2|.
CASSSGQGVYYEQYF
TGTGCCAGCAGCTCCGGACAGGGGGTCTACTACGAGCAGTACTTC
>.|TRBJ2-1|TRBV7-7|.
CASSGTADGRNEQFF
TGTGCTAGCAGCGGCACAGCGGACGGGCGGAATGAGCAGTTCTTC
>TRBD2|TRBJ2-1|TRBV30|.
CAWSRGTSGRDEQFF
TGTGCCTGGAGCAGGGGGACTAGCGGGAGGGATGAGCAGTTCTTC
>.|TRBJ1-1|TRBV2|.
CASSLQGTEAFF
TGTGCCAGCAGCCTACAGGGAACTGAAGCTTTCTTT
>.|TRBJ1-5|TRBV19|.
CASSPPQRAQPQHF
TGTGCCAGTAGCCCCCCACAGAGGGCTCAGCCCCAGCATTTT
>.|TRBJ1-1|TRBV27|.
CASSFKVAGGMNTEAFF
TGTGCCAGCAGTTTCAAGGTTGCGGGCGGAATGAACACTGAAGCTTTCTTT
>TRBD1|TRBJ2-2|TRBV19|few
CASSGQGVGELFF
TGTGCCAGTTCAGGACAGGGTGTCGGGGAGCTGTTTTTT
>.|TRBJ2-7|TRBV12-5|.
CASGSNSDEQYF
TGTGCTAGTGGATCTAATTCCGACGAGCAGTACTTC
>TRBD1|TRBJ1-5|TRBV6-5|once
CASSDRQGMQPQHF
TGTGCCAGCTCCGACCGACAGGGTATGCAGCCCCAGCATTTT
>TRBD2|TRBJ2-3|TRBV13|.
CASSLSPPGLAGGDTQYF
TGTGCCAGCAGCTTATCTCCCCCGGGACTAGCGGGAGGAGATACGCAGTATTTT
>.|TRBJ2-3|TRBV19|once
CASSPRYTDTQYF
TGTGCCAGTAGTCCTCGTTACACAGATACGCAGTATTTT
>.|TRBJ2-1|TRBV7-6|once
CASSAGAGVLFF
TGTGCCAGCAGCGCGGGGGCGGGAGTACTGTTCTTC
>.|TRBJ2-7|TRBV12-3/TRBV12-4|.
CASTPHFSYEQYF
TGTGCCAGCACCCCCCATTTCTCCTACGAGCAGTACTTC
>TRBD1|TRBJ1-1|TRBV29-1|.
CSVVGQVMNTEAFF
TGCAGCGTTGTGGGACAGGTGATGAACACTGAAGCTTTCTTT
>.|TRBJ1-2|TRBV24-1|.
CATSDPGYGYTF
TGTGCCACCAGTGATCCGGGCTATGGCTACACCTTC
>TRBD2|TRBJ2-2|TRBV7-3|.
CASSRIGTSQPTGELFF
TGTGCCAGCAGCAGGATTGGGACTAGCCAACCGACCGGGGAGCTGTTTTTT
>.|TRBJ2-1|TRBV10-3|.
CAIRESSSYNEQFF
TGTGCCATCAGGGAGTCTAGCTCCTACAATGAGCAGTTCTTC
>TRBD2|TRBJ2-1|TRBV3-1/TRBV3-2|.
CASSRTSARSYNEQFF
TGTGCCAGCAGCCGAACTAGCGCACGCTCCTACAATGAGCAGTTCTTC
>.|TRBJ2-1|TRBV18|.
CASSPRGAGRSSYNEQFF
TGTGCCAGCTCACCCAGGGGGGCGGGGAGAAGCTCCTACAATGAGCAGTTCTTC
>TRBD2|TRBJ2-3|TRBV5-1|.
CASSTSGGGDTQYF
TGCGCCAGCAGCACATCGGGAGGAGGAGATACGCAGTATTTT
>.|TRBJ2-1|TRBV7-9|.
CASSLNFYYNEQFF
TGTGCCAGCAGCTTAAATTTTTACTACAATGAGCAGTTCTTC
>TRBD1|TRBJ1-1|TRBV2|few
CASSEGTGFPNTEAFF
TGTGCCAGCAGTGAGGGGACAGGTTTCCCGAACACTGAAGCTTTCTTT
>TRBD1|TRBJ2-7|TRBV28|.
CASRGQGVYEQYF
TGTGCCAGCAGGGGACAGGGGGTTTACGAGCAGTACTTC
>TRBD1|TRBJ1-5|TRBV19|.
CATNPGGNQPQHF
TGTGCAACCAACCCAGGGGGGAATCAGCCCCAGCATTTT
>.|TRBJ2-7|TRBV19|.
CASSQGSGYEQYF
TGTGCCAGTAGTCAGGGGTCGGGCTACGAGCAGTACTTC
>.|TRBJ2-1|TRBV14|.
CASSQGQGAIAAHNNEQFF
TGTGCCAGCAGCCAAGGCCAAGGAGCAATAGCAGCTCATAACAATGAGCAGTTCTTC
>.|TRBJ1-2|TRBV30|.
CAWSVLYRPGYTF
TGTGCCTGGAGTGTACTCTACAGGCCTGGCTACACCTTC
>TRBD1|TRBJ2-7|TRBV6-5|.
CASHPGTGSYEQYF
TGTGCCAGCCATCCCGGGACAGGATCCTACGAGCAGTACTTC
>TRBD1|TRBJ2-7|TRBV6-1|few
CASSDSGDSHSYEQYF
TGTGCCAGCAGTGATTCCGGGGACAGCCACTCCTACGAGCAGTACTTC
>TRBD2|TRBJ2-1|TRBV30|.
CAWSVPGLVGGRGEQFF
TGTGCCTGGAGTGTACCTGGACTTGTGGGCGGGAGAGGTGAGCAGTTCTTC
>TRBD1|TRBJ2-2|TRBV3-1/TRBV3-2|.
CASKLGTGIRRTGELFF
TGTGCCAGCAAATTAGGGACAGGGATTCGACGAACCGGGGAGCTGTTTTTT
>.|TRBJ1-1|TRBV2|few
CASLNTKSRAFF
TGTGCCAGCCTCAACACAAAATCTCGAGCTTTCTTT
>.|TRBJ2-5|TRBV5-8|once
CASSLVAGIGQYF
TGTGCCAGCAGCTTGGTGGCAGGGATTGGCCAGTACTTC
>TRBD1|TRBJ1-2|TRBV7-6|.
CASSSQGSGYTF
TGTGCCAGCAGCTCACAGGGGTCTGGCTACACCTTC
>.|TRBJ1-4|TRBV24-1|once
CATSMDEKLFF
TGTGCCACCTCTATGGATGAAAAACTGTTTTTT
>TRBD2|TRBJ2-5|TRBV4-2|.
CASRPLAGVGETQYF
TGTGCCAGCAGACCATTAGCGGGAGTAGGTGAGACCCAGTACTTC
>TRBD2|TRBJ2-7|TRBV11-2|.
CASSPGTSGPTTTYEQYF
TGTGCCAGCAGCCCCGGGACTAGCGGGCCCACAACGACCTACGAGCAGTACTTC
>TRBD1|TRBJ1-5|TRBV5-1|few
CASGTDDQPQHF
TGCGCCAGCGGGACAGATGATCAGCCCCAGCATTTT
>.|TRBJ1-1|TRBV5-6|.
CASSHKTESYTEAFF
TGTGCCAGCAGCCACAAGACAGAATCGTACACTGAAGCTTTCTTT
>.|TRBJ1-1|TRBV7-9|.
CASTELNTEAFF
TGTGCCAGCACCGAGTTGAACACTGAAGCTTTCTTT
>TRBD2|TRBJ2-7|TRBV10-3|few
CAISELTAGGSSYEQYF
TGTGCCATCAGTGAGCTCACCGCGGGCGGGAGCTCCTACGAGCAGTACTTC
>.|TRBJ2-2|TRBV12-5|.
CASGPRGGVDTGELFF
TGTGCTAGTGGTCCCCGCGGAGGGGTCGACACCGGGGAGCTGTTTTTT
>TRBD1|TRBJ2-1|TRBV24-1|.
CATSRTGVHNEQFF
TGTGCCACCAGCAGGACAGGGGTCCACAATGAGCAGTTCTTC